Described below is a single T cell receptor beta chain sequence and its context. This could be a read error, since a much larger clone is one nucleotide away. The final CDR3 position lacks the conserved phenylalanine or tryptophan, pointing to a likely read error. CDR1 and CDR2 (germline): SNHLY, FYNNEI. V was trimmed by 6 bases and J by 7 bases, leaving 15 bases between them. This CDR3 spans 14 amino acids. The data are from a study of read filtering for tumor transcriptome and immune sequencing. Molecular barcoded adaptors covering alpha/delta and beta/gamma chains were used on approximately 400 ng RNA. TCRdb reprocessed the reads via MiXCR and lists one record per CDR3 protein. This table has roughly 93,000 distinct CDR3 sequences, 20% to 25% appearing once.

J is TRBJ1-4 and V is TRBV2; D is ambiguous. The TCR comes from a donor at least 40 years old with multiple myeloma. The sequenced material came from a population of CD138-negative cells sorted from bone marrow. DNA of the CDR3: TGTGCCAGCAGGTGGACTGGAGGAGGTGAAAAACTGTTTTCT. Translation gives CASRWTGGGEKLFS.